The 12 T cell receptor beta chains below come from one sample, sequenced in a study of T cells in localized non-small cell lung cancer. Only in-frame clones appear in the TCRdb table, and some are missing; sequencing was by immunoSEQ multiplex PCR. Of tens of thousands of clones listed, approximately 90% are singletons. The specimen was peripheral blood, collected before any cancer treatment. The receptor source for this set is a man aged 40 to 69 with stage I squamous cell lung carcinoma.

The chain carries TRBV18 and TRBJ2-7; 11 positions agree with TRBD1. The germline CDR1 and CDR2 sequences are KGHSH and LQKENI. The CDR3 totals 15 residues. The junction had 5 bases not matched to a gene; V was cut back by 4 bases and J by 3 bases. The CDR3 loop is CASSRTGGSIYEQYF. The CDR3, as DNA: TGTGCCAGCTCACGGACAGGGGGCTCGATCTACGAGCAGTACTTC.

The chain employs TRBV30 and TRBJ1-2; the D is unclear. The CDR3 totals 14 residues. The V gene lost 4 bases and the J gene lost 0 bases, with 12 bases spanning the gap. The germline gives CDR1 GTSNPN, CDR2 SVGIG (reference sequence). The CDR3 spells CAWNREPANYGYTF. CDR3 sequence (DNA): TGTGCCTGGAATCGGGAGCCAGCTAACTATGGCTACACCTTC. Using reference TRBV30 and TRBJ1-2 for the parts outside the CDR3, the full variable domain is SQTIHQWPATLVQPVGSPLSLECTVEGTSNPNLYWYRQAAGRGLQLLFYSVGIGQISSEVPQNLSASRPQDRQFILSSKKLLLSDSGFYLCAWNREPANYGYTFGSGTRLTVV.

The chain recombines TRBV19 with TRBJ1-5; D is possibly TRBD1 (6 bases). The germline V gene encodes CDR1 LNHDA and CDR2 SQIVND (reference sequence). Trimming pared 3 bases from V and 4 bases from J, leaving 13 bases between. CDR3 length equals 15 residues. CDR3 loop: CASSMVSGVNQPQHF. CDR3 DNA: TGTGCCAGTAGTATGGTGTCAGGGGTGAATCAGCCCCAGCATTTT.

This chain connects TRBV28 to TRBJ2-3, with D possibly matching TRBD1 (6 bases). The CDR3 is 13 amino acids. V lost 4 bases to trimming and J lost 10 bases, with 15 bases between them. Germline V lookup: CDR1 MDHEN, CDR2 SYDVKM. The CDR3 DNA follows: TGTGCCAGCAGTTCTCGGACAGTTAATCCGCAGTATTTT. The encoded protein is CASSSRTVNPQYF.

The V call is TRBV6-5, the J call TRBJ2-4; 8 nucleotides align to TRBD1. The trim removed 2 bases at V and 3 bases at J, leaving 3 bases unmatched. The CDR3 has 15 residues. Germline CDR1 and CDR2: MNHEY and SVGAGI. This CDR3 is CASSYGGTGKNIQYF. CDR3 in DNA: TGTGCCAGCAGTTACGGGGGGACAGGCAAAAACATTCAGTACTTC.

The chain couples TRBV7-2 to TRBJ2-7, with 8 positions matching TRBD1. V shed 1 base, J shed 1 base, and the junction held 3 bases outside the gene matches. The CDR3 totals 15 residues. CDR1 and CDR2 from the germline V gene are SGHTA and FQGNSA. The CDR3 DNA is TGTGCCAGCAGCTTAGGACAGGGGAAATCCTACGAGCAGTACTTC. It codes for CASSLGQGKSYEQYF.

The chain combines TRBV4-3 with TRBJ2-6; TRBD1 might be the D (5 bases). The CDR3 extends over 15 amino acids. V was trimmed by 1 base and J by 4 bases, leaving 8 bases between them. CDR1 and CDR2 (germline): LGHNA, YSLEER. This chain's CDR3 is CASSQAGQGANVLTF. In DNA form, the CDR3 reads TGCGCCAGCAGCCAAGCCGGACAAGGGGCCAACGTCCTGACTTTC.

This clone was seen just once. The chain joins TRBV7-2 to TRBJ2-3; the D is unclear. Trimming took off 5 bases at V and 0 bases at J, with 3 bases between the two ends. This CDR3 comprises 12 residues. Germline V gene lookup returns CDR1 SGHTA and CDR2 FQGNSA. The CDR3 sequence: CASSASTDTQYF. In nucleotides, the CDR3 is TGTGCCAGCAGCGCCAGCACAGATACGCAGTATTTT.

This chain connects TRBV4-1 to TRBJ2-2, with D hard to call. This CDR3 has 14 amino acids. V was cut by 0 bases and J by 5 bases, with 7 bases left in between. Germline values: CDR1 MGHRA, CDR2 YSYEKL. The DNA of the CDR3 is TGCGCCAGCAGCCAAGAGAGGTGGACCGGGGAGCTGTTTTTT. As protein: CASSQERWTGELFF.

The chain links TRBV10-3 to TRBJ2-4; D remains ambiguous. The germline gives CDR1 ENHRY, CDR2 SYGVKD. The V and J ends lost 4 bases and 7 bases respectively, with 14 bases between them. The CDR3 consists of 14 residues. CDR3 protein: CAISAGTPGNIQYF. In DNA, the CDR3 is TGTGCCATCAGTGCAGGCACCCCCGGGAACATTCAGTACTTC.

This clone appeared a single time. The chain employs TRBV7-8 and TRBJ2-3; possibly TRBD1 for D (6 bases). Trimming removed 5 bases from V and 3 bases from J, with 12 bases in between. In germline, CDR1 is SGHVS, CDR2 FQNEAQ. The length of the CDR3 is 14 residues. CDR3 DNA sequence: TGTGCCAGCAGCCTGTACAGGGTGACAGATACGCAGTATTTT. Its translation is CASSLYRVTDTQYF.

This clone has only a few counts. This rearrangement joins TRBV6-5 to TRBJ2-3, with unresolved D. V shed 8 bases and J shed 1 base, with 13 bases lying between them. Germline CDR1 MNHEY, CDR2 SVGAGI. CDR3 length: 14 residues. The CDR3 spells CASRLSRGTDTQYF. CDR3 DNA: TGTGCCAGCCGTCTTTCTAGGGGCACAGATACGCAGTATTTT.